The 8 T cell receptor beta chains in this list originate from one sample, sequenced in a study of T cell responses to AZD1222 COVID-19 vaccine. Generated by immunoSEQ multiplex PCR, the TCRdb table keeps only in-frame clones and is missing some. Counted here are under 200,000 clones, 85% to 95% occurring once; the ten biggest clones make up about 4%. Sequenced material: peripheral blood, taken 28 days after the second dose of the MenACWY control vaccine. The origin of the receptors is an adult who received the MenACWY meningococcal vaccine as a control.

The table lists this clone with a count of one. The CDR3 reads CASSYYGQGEKNIQYF. CDR3 nucleotide sequence: TGTGCCAGCAGTTACTACGGACAGGGGGAGAAAAACATTCAGTACTTC. The chain combines TRBV6-2 or TRBV6-3 with TRBJ2-4, with TRBD1 matching over 10 bases. V trimming: 1 base; J trimming: 4 bases; junction bases outside the gene matches: 4. This CDR3 is 16 amino acids long. Germline V gene data show CDR1 as MNHEY and CDR2 as SVGEGT.

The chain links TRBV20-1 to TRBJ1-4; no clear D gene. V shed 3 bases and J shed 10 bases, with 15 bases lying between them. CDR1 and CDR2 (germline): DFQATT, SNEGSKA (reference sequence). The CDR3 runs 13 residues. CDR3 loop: CSASTAELGKLFF. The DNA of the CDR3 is TGCAGTGCTAGTACTGCGGAGTTGGGAAAACTGTTTTTT.

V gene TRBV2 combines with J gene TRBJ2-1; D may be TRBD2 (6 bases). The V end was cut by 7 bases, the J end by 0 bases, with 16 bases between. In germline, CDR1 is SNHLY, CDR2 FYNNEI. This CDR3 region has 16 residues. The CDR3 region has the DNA TGTGCCAGCACCTTTGGGCGGGGAAGCTCCTACAATGAGCAGTTCTTC. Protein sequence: CASTFGRGSSYNEQFF.

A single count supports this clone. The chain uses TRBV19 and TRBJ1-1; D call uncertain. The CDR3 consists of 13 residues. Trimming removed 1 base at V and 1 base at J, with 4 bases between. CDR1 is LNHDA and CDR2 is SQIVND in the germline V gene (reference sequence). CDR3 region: CASSIGRNTEAFF. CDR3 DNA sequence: TGTGCCAGTAGTATAGGCAGGAACACTGAAGCTTTCTTT. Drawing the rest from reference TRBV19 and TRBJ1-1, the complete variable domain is DGGITQSPKYLFRKEGQNVTLSCEQNLNHDAMYWYRQDPGQGLRLIYYSQIVNDFQKGDIAEGYSVSREKKESFPLTVTSAQKNPTAFYLCASSIGRNTEAFFGQGTRLTVV.

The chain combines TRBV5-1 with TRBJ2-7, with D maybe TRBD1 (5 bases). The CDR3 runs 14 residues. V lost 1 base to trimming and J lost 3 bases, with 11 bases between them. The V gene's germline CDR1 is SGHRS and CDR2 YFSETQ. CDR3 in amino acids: CASSLTIRGYEQYF. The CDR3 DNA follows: TGCGCCAGCAGCTTGACGATTAGGGGCTACGAGCAGTACTTC.

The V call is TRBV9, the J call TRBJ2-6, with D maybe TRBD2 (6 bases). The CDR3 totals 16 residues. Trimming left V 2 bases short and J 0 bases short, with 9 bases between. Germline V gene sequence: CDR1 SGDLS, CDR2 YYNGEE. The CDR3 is CASSVGTLSGANVLTF. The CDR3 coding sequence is TGTGCCAGCAGCGTCGGGACTCTCTCTGGGGCCAACGTCCTGACTTTC.

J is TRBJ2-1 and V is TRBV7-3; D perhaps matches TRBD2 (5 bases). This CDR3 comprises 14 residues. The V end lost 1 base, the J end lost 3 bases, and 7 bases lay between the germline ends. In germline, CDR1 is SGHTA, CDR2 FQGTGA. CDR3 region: CASSLIGDYNEQFF. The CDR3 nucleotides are TGTGCCAGCAGCTTAATCGGGGACTACAATGAGCAGTTCTTC.

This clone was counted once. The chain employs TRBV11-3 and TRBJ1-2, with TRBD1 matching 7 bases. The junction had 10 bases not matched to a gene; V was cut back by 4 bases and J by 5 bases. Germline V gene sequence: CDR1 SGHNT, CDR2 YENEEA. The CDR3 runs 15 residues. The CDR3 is CASSSGTAQVYGYTF. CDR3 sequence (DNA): TGTGCCAGCAGCTCCGGGACAGCGCAAGTTTATGGCTACACCTTC.